The present entry profiles one TCR beta chain with its context. Its antigen is still unknown. This sample was included in a study of shared clonotypes between healthy human individuals. Germline loops: CDR1 SGHDN, CDR2 FVKESK. The V gene lost 3 bases and the J gene lost 5 bases, with 7 bases spanning the gap. The CDR3 contains 12 residues. TCRdb keeps only in-frame clones here, not all; method: immunoSEQ multiplex PCR. The top ten hold about 0.41% of the sample, which has 2 million to 2.5 million clones, 85% to 95% seen once. Study-wide results and caveats: The expectation was that sequencing depth would affect clonotype sharing among donors. Genetic and exposure-history diversity was limited by the small donor number.

What was sequenced was naive CD4+ T cells from PBMCs. Subset indicated: CD45RA+ positively selected. The source is a man aged 18 to 29 in good health. Some clones in this sample may be carry-over from other donors' samples. The chain is built from TRBV14 and TRBJ1-1; D unclear. CDR3 sequence reads: CASSQGSTEAFF. Here the CDR3 DNA reads TGTGCCAGCAGCCAGGGGAGTACTGAAGCTTTCTTT.